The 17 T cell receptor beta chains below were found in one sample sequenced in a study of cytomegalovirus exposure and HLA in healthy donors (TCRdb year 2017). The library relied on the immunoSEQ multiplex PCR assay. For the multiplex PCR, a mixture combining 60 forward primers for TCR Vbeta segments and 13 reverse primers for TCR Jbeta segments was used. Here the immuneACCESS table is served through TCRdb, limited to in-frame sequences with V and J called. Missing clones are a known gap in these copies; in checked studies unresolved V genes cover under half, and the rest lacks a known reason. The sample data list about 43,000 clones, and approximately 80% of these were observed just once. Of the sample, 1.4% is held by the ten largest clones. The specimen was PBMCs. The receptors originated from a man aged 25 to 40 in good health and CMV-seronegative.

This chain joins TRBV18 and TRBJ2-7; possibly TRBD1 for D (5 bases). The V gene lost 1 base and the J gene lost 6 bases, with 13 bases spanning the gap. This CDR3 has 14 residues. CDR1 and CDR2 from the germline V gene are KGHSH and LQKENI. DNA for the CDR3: TGTGCCAGCTCACCACGGGCAGGGCTTGGCGAGCAGTACTTC. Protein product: CASSPRAGLGEQYF.

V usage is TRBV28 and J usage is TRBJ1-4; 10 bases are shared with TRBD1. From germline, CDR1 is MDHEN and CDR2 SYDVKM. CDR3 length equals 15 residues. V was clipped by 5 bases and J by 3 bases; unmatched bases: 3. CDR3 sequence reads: CASSPDRGANEKLFF. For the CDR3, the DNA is TGTGCCAGCAGTCCGGACAGGGGGGCTAATGAAAAACTGTTTTTT.

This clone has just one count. The CDR3 here is CASSHRVGGAETQYF. As DNA, the CDR3 is TGTGCCAGCAGCCACAGGGTTGGGGGAGCAGAGACCCAGTACTTC. The gene calls are TRBV11-3 and TRBJ2-5; maybe TRBD1 (6 bases). Per germline, CDR1 SGHNT and CDR2 YENEEA. V was cut by 5 bases and J by 4 bases, with 17 bases left in between. The CDR3 contains 15 residues.

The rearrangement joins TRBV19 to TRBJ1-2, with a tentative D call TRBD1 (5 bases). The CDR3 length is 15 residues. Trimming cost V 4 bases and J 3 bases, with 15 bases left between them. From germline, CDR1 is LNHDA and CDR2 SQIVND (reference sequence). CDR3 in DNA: TGTGCCAGTAGTAACCCGTGGGGGACTCACTATGGCTACACCTTC. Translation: CASSNPWGTHYGYTF.

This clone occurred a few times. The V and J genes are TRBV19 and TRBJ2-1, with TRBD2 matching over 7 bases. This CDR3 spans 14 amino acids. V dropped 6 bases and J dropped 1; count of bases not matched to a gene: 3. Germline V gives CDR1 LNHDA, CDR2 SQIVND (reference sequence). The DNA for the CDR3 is TGTGCCAGTAGCGGGAGGCGGTCCTACAATGAGCAGTTCTTC. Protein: CASSGRRSYNEQFF.

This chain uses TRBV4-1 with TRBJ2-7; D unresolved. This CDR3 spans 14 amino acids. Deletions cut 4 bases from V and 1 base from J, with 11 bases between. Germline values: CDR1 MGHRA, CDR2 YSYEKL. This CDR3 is CASSPDSNSYEQYF. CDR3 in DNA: TGCGCCAGCAGCCCCGATAGTAATTCCTACGAGCAGTACTTC.

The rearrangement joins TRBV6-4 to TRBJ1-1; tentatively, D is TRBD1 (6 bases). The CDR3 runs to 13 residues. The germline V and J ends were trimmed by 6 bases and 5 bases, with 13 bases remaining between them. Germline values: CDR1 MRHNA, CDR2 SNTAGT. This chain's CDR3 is CASRENRETEAFF. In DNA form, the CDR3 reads TGTGCCAGCAGAGAAAACAGGGAAACTGAAGCTTTCTTT.

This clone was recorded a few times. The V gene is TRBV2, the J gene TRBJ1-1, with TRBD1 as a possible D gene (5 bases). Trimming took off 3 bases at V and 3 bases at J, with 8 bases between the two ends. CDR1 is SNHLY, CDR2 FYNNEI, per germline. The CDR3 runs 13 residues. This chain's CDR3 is CASSDFRDTEAFF. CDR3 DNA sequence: TGTGCCAGCAGTGATTTCAGGGACACTGAAGCTTTCTTT. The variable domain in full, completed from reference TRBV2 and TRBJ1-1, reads EPEVTQTPSHQVTQMGQEVILRCVPISNHLYFYWYRQILGQKVEFLVSFYNNEISEKSEIFDDQFSVERPDGSNFTLKIRSTKLEDSAMYFCASSDFRDTEAFFGQGTRLTVV.

This chain's CDR3 is CASSNADRGYRFF. The DNA for the CDR3 is TGTGCCAGTAGTAACGCGGACAGGGGGTATCGGTTCTTC. This chain connects TRBV19 to TRBJ2-1, with TRBD1 identical over 10 bases. The V segment lost 4 bases and the J segment 15 bases; nucleotides outside the gene matches: 9. The CDR3 length is 13 residues. In germline, CDR1 is LNHDA, CDR2 SQIVND (reference sequence).

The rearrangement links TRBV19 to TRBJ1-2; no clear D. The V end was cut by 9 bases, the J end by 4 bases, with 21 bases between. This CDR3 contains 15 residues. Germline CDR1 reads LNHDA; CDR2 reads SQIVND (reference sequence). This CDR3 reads CASTEAGRTFYGYTF. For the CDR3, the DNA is TGTGCCAGCACGGAAGCGGGCCGCACTTTCTATGGCTACACCTTC.

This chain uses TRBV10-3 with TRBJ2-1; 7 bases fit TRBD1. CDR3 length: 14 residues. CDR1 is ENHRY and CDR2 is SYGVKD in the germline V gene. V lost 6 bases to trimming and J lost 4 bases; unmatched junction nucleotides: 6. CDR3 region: CAIRTGQKYNEQFF. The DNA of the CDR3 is TGTGCCATCAGGACGGGACAGAAATACAATGAGCAGTTCTTC.

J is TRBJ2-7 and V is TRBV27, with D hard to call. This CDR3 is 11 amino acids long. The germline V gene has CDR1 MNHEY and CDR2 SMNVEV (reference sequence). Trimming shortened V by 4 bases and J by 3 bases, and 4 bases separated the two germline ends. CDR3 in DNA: TGTGCCAGCAGTTCCCTCTACGAGCAGTACTTC. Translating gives CASSSLYEQYF.

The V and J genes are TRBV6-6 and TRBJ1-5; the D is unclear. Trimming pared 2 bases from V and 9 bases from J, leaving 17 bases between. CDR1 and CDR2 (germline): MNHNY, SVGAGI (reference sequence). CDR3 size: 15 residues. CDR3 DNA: TGTGCCAGCAGTTACAGTTTCGGAGGCCCAGGGCCCCAGCATTTT. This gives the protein CASSYSFGGPGPQHF.

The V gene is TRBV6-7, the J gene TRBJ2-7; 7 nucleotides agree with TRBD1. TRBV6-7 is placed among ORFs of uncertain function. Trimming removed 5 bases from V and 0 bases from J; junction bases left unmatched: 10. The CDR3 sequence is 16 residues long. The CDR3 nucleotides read TGTGCCAGCAGTCAGGGGCAGGGGGAAACCTCCTACGAGCAGTACTTC. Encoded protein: CASSQGQGETSYEQYF.

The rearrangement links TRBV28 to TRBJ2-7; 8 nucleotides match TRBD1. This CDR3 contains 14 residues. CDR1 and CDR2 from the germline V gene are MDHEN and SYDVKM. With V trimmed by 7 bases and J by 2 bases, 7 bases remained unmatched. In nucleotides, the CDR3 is TGTGCCAGCACCGTAGGACAGGGTCCCTACGAGCAGTACTTC. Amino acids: CASTVGQGPYEQYF.

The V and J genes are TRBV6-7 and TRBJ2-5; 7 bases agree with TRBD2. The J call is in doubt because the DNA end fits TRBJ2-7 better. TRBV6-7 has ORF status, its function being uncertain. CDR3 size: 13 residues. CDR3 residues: CASSLGLAYEQYF. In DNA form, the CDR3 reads TGTGCCAGCAGTCTCGGACTAGCCTACGAGCAGTACTTC.

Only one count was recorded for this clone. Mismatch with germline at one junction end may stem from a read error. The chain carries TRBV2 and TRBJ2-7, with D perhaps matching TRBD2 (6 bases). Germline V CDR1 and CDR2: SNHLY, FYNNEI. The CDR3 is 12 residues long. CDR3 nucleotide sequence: TGTGCCAGCAGAGGGGACTCCTACAAGCAGTACTTC. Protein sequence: CASRGDSYKQYF.